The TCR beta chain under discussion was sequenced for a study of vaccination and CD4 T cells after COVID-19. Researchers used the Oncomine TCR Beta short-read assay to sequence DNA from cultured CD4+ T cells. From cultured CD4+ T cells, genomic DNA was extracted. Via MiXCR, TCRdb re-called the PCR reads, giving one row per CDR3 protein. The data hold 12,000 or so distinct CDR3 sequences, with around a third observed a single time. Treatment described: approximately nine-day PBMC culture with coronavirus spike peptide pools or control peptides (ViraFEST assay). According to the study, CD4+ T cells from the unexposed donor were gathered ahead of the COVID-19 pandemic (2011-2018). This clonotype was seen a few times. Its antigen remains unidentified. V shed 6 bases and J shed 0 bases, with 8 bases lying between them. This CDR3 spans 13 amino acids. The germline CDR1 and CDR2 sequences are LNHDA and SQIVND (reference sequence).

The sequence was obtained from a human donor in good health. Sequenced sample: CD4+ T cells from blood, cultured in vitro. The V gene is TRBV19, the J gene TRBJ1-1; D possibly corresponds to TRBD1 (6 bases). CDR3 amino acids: CASRGQMNTEAFF. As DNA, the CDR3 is TGTGCCAGTAGAGGACAGATGAACACTGAAGCTTTCTTT.